These 31 T cell receptor beta chains originate from one sample sequenced in a study of blood T cell repertoires in COVID-19. Repertoires were generated with immunoSEQ multiplex PCR, while TCRdb's copy carries only in-frame clones and drops some. The top ten hold 0.7% of the sample, which has more than 450,000 clones, approximately 90% seen once. Specimen: PBMCs or T cells enriched from blood (not recorded which). The receptor set was obtained from a woman younger than 35 who had recovered from COVID-19.

The V and J genes are TRBV12-3 or TRBV12-4 and TRBJ1-1; D not certain. The CDR3 extends over 13 amino acids. Trimming cost V 3 bases and J 5 bases, with 10 bases left between them. The CDR3 DNA reads as TGTGCCAGCAGTTTTAATCTTGAGACTGAAGCTTTCTTT. It is translated as CASSFNLETEAFF.

The V gene is TRBV28, the J gene TRBJ2-4; perhaps TRBD2 as D (5 bases). CDR1 is MDHEN and CDR2 is SYDVKM in the germline V gene. V dropped 3 bases and J dropped 2 bases, with 8 bases sitting between them. The CDR3 extends over 14 amino acids. CDR3 region: CASSFTGTKNIQYF. The CDR3 coding sequence is TGTGCCAGCAGTTTCACGGGGACCAAAAACATTCAGTACTTC.

The chain recombines TRBV30 with TRBJ2-2; 7 bases are shared with TRBD1. Germline trimming cut 2 bases from V and 4 bases from J; bases unmatched to any gene: 4. CDR3 length: 14 residues. Per germline, CDR1 GTSNPN and CDR2 SVGIG (reference sequence). The CDR3 DNA reads TGTGCCTGGAGTACAACAGGGGTCACCGGGGAGCTGTTTTTT. As protein: CAWSTTGVTGELFF.

The chain uses TRBV7-2 and TRBJ1-2; 7 nucleotides line up with TRBD1. J lost 0 bases, V lost 1 base, and 8 bases had no gene match. The CDR3 sequence is 17 residues long. Germline assignment: CDR1 SGHTA and CDR2 FQGNSA. The CDR3 coding sequence is TGTGCCAGCAGCTTAGGTCCGACAGGGATTGCTAACTATGGCTACACCTTC. It translates to CASSLGPTGIANYGYTF.

The rearrangement joins TRBV27 to TRBJ2-3; 14 nucleotides line up with TRBD2. CDR1 is MNHEY, CDR2 SMNVEV, per germline (reference sequence). The CDR3 sequence is 18 residues long. With 5 bases clipped from V and 4 bases from J, the junction kept 11 bases outside the gene matches. The CDR3, as DNA: TGTGCCAGCAGTCTGGAACCGGGACTAGCGGGGGTCGCAGATACGCAGTATTTT. Translating it yields CASSLEPGLAGVADTQYF.

The chain has TRBV3-1 (or the pseudogene TRBV3-2) and TRBJ1-5, with 10 nucleotides matching TRBD1. Per the germline V gene, CDR1 is LGHDT and CDR2 is YNNKEL (reference sequence). Losses at the gene ends were 4 bases for V and 9 bases for J; bases not matched to a gene: 9. The CDR3 loop spans 15 amino acids. DNA for the CDR3: TGTGCCAGCAGCCCGACAGGGGGCGAGGGGTCGCCCCAGCATTTT. Translated: CASSPTGGEGSPQHF.

The chain recombines TRBV2 with TRBJ2-7; D is perhaps TRBD1 (5 bases). Trimming shortened V by 10 bases and J by 2 bases, and 18 bases separated the two germline ends. CDR1 is SNHLY and CDR2 is FYNNEI in the germline V gene. The CDR3 runs 14 residues. The CDR3 reads CATVSRGTAYEQYF. Here the CDR3 DNA reads TGTGCCACCGTCAGTAGGGGCACGGCCTACGAGCAGTACTTC.

The chain has TRBV28 and TRBJ1-2; the D is unclear. The CDR3 is 12 residues long. CDR1 and CDR2 from the germline V gene are MDHEN and SYDVKM. V lost 9 bases and J 7 bases, leaving 15 bases between the germline ends. CDR3 DNA: TGTGCCAGTATCCCCTCGAGAGGTGGCTACACCTTC. Its protein product is CASIPSRGGYTF.

The chain uses TRBV9 and TRBJ1-3; a weak D match, TRBD1 (5 bases). This CDR3 region has 13 residues. Germline CDR1 reads SGDLS; CDR2 reads YYNGEE. Trimming took off 6 bases at V and 4 bases at J, with 11 bases between the two ends. DNA for the CDR3: TGTGCCAGCAAAGGGGAATTCGGAAACACCATATATTTT. The encoded protein is CASKGEFGNTIYF.

This chain connects TRBV6-6 to TRBJ2-7; TRBD1 matches at 7 bases. The CDR3 sequence is 13 residues long. Trimming removed 2 bases from V and 5 bases from J; junction bases left unmatched: 3. Germline V gene sequence: CDR1 MNHNY, CDR2 SVGAGI (reference sequence). The CDR3 coding sequence is TGTGCCAGCAGTTACCTCGACAGGGACGAGCAGTACTTC. Its protein product is CASSYLDRDEQYF.

CDR3 amino acids: CASSEEGTGQTGELFF. Here the CDR3 DNA reads TGTGCCAGCAGTGAAGAAGGGACAGGTCAAACCGGGGAGCTGTTTTTT. The chain carries TRBV2 and TRBJ2-2; 8 bases are a match to TRBD1. From germline, CDR1 is SNHLY and CDR2 FYNNEI. V trimming: 1 base; J trimming: 5 bases; junction bases outside the gene matches: 6. The CDR3 covers 16 residues.

CDR3 DNA: TGTGCCAGCAGTCCCTATCAGGGAAACACTGAAGCTTTCTTT. This translates into CASSPYQGNTEAFF. The rearrangement links TRBV27 to TRBJ1-1, with D perhaps TRBD1 (5 bases). The V end lost 5 bases, the J end lost 2 bases, and 12 bases lay between the germline ends. The length of the CDR3 is 14 residues. Per the germline V gene, CDR1 is MNHEY and CDR2 is SMNVEV (reference sequence).

The gene calls are TRBV5-1 and TRBJ1-5; no definite D call. The CDR3 extends over 14 amino acids. Per the germline V gene, CDR1 is SGHRS and CDR2 is YFSETQ. Trimming pared 5 bases from V and 5 bases from J, leaving 14 bases between. The CDR3: CASRPGPGDQPQHF. The CDR3, as DNA: TGCGCCAGCAGGCCCGGGCCCGGGGATCAGCCCCAGCATTTT.

The chain recombines TRBV2 with TRBJ2-3; the match to TRBD1 covers 12 bases. Per germline, CDR1 SNHLY and CDR2 FYNNEI. CDR3 size: 17 residues. V was pared by 7 bases and J by 2 bases, with 10 bases of the junction left unmatched. The chain's CDR3 is CASTGTGGLAVTDTQYF. The DNA for the CDR3 is TGTGCCAGCACCGGGACAGGGGGCCTAGCGGTCACAGATACGCAGTATTTT.

Comments on this clone: An end of the junction does not agree with germline; a read error may underlie this. This chain connects TRBV29-1 to TRBJ2-3; no clear D. Germline V gene lookup returns CDR1 SQVTM and CDR2 ANQGSEA. The CDR3 loop spans 14 amino acids. The CDR3 region has the DNA TGCAGCGTCCTCAATGTCTTGCCCACACATACGCAGTATTTT. Protein product: CSVLNVLPTHTQYF.

This clone was seen a few times. This chain connects TRBV5-1 to TRBJ2-3, with D maybe TRBD2 (5 bases). Trimming removed 0 bases at V and 7 bases at J, with 15 bases between. The CDR3 sequence is 15 residues long. CDR1 is SGHRS, CDR2 YFSETQ, per germline. The CDR3 DNA sequence: TGCGCCAGCAGCTTGGCGCCCGGACTTTACCATACGCAGTATTTT. Residues: CASSLAPGLYHTQYF.

V gene TRBV19 combines with J gene TRBJ1-2; no clear D. Trimming removed 5 bases at V and 2 bases at J, with 9 bases between. This CDR3 region has 13 residues. Germline V gene sequence: CDR1 LNHDA, CDR2 SQIVND (reference sequence). CDR3 coding DNA: TGTGCCAGTAGTCGGCGGGGAAACTATGGCTACACCTTC. It translates to CASSRRGNYGYTF. Drawing the rest from reference TRBV19 and TRBJ1-2, the complete variable domain is DGGITQSPKYLFRKEGQNVTLSCEQNLNHDAMYWYRQDPGQGLRLIYYSQIVNDFQKGDIAEGYSVSREKKESFPLTVTSAQKNPTAFYLCASSRRGNYGYTFGSGTRLTVV.

A single count supports this clone. V and J are TRBV7-9 and TRBJ1-1; maybe TRBD1 (5 bases). This CDR3 has 13 amino acids. The germline V and J ends were trimmed by 3 bases and 5 bases, with 10 bases remaining between them. The V gene's germline CDR1 is SEHNR and CDR2 FQNEAQ (reference sequence). The chain's CDR3 is CASSFEGRTEAFF. The CDR3 nucleotides read TGTGCCAGCAGCTTCGAGGGGAGGACTGAAGCTTTCTTT.

This chain uses TRBV5-1 with TRBJ2-5; perhaps TRBD2 as D (5 bases). Germline V lookup: CDR1 SGHRS, CDR2 YFSETQ. This CDR3 has 16 residues. V was shortened by 0 bases and J by 0 bases, with 12 bases between the two germline ends. Here the CDR3 reads CASSLGRALYQETQYF. In DNA form, the CDR3 reads TGCGCCAGCAGCTTGGGGCGGGCTCTGTACCAAGAGACCCAGTACTTC.

This clone has just one count. This chain uses TRBV4-1 with TRBJ2-7, with TRBD2 identical over 11 bases. Germline V gene sequence: CDR1 MGHRA, CDR2 YSYEKL. The CDR3 totals 17 residues. The J segment lost 4 bases and the V segment lost 4 bases, leaving 12 bases of the junction unmatched. Here the CDR3 DNA reads TGCGCCAGCAGCCTCTTTTTGGTAGCGGGGGGGCGGTACGAGCAGTACTTC. It encodes CASSLFLVAGGRYEQYF.

This rearrangement joins TRBV7-9 to TRBJ2-7; TRBD2 matches at 14 bases. Germline V gene data show CDR1 as SEHNR and CDR2 as FQNEAQ (reference sequence). This CDR3 region has 19 residues. The V segment lost 2 bases and the J segment 4 bases; nucleotides outside the gene matches: 13. The CDR3 loop reads CASSLYHGLAGGPLYEQYF. Written as DNA, the CDR3 is TGTGCCAGCAGCTTATACCATGGACTAGCGGGGGGACCCTTATACGAGCAGTACTTC.

The V gene is TRBV12-3 or TRBV12-4, the J gene TRBJ2-3; D is unresolved. This CDR3 has 12 amino acids. Trimming cost V 2 bases and J 5 bases, with 5 bases left between them. The CDR3 protein is CASSLNLDTQYF. For the CDR3, the DNA is TGTGCCAGCAGTTTAAACTTAGATACGCAGTATTTT.

This sequence joins TRBV7-6 and TRBJ2-5; 7 bases agree with TRBD2. V dropped 1 base and J dropped 0; count of bases not matched to a gene: 5. Germline CDR1 SGHVS, CDR2 FNYEAQ. This CDR3 comprises 16 residues. The CDR3 sequence is CASSLVGGGYQETQYF. The CDR3 DNA sequence: TGTGCCAGCAGCTTAGTGGGGGGGGGATACCAAGAGACCCAGTACTTC.

The chain has TRBV6-5 and TRBJ1-6; a possible D gene is TRBD1 (6 bases). CDR1 is MNHEY and CDR2 is SVGAGI in the germline V gene. The V gene lost 6 bases and the J gene lost 7 bases, with 10 bases spanning the gap. This CDR3 region has 13 residues. The CDR3 region is CASSQTGNSPLHF. In nucleotides, the CDR3 is TGTGCCAGCAGCCAGACAGGAAATTCACCCCTCCACTTT.

The chain links TRBV7-9 to TRBJ1-2, with D perhaps TRBD1 (5 bases). CDR3 length: 13 residues. CDR1 and CDR2 (germline): SEHNR, FQNEAQ (reference sequence). Deletions cut 10 bases from V and 4 bases from J, with 16 bases between. Here the CDR3 reads CATMGQVAYGYTF. As DNA, the CDR3 is TGTGCCACCATGGGGCAGGTTGCCTATGGCTACACCTTC.

This CDR3 reads CASSLGVLAGDTQYF. CDR3 coding DNA: TGTGCCAGCAGCTTAGGAGTACTAGCGGGTGATACGCAGTATTTT. This chain connects TRBV11-2 to TRBJ2-3; 9 bases line up with TRBD2. Germline V gene data show CDR1 as SGHAT and CDR2 as FQNNGV. This CDR3 region has 15 residues. V was clipped by 1 base and J by 6 bases; unmatched bases: 5.

This chain uses TRBV25-1 with TRBJ1-2, with 7 nucleotides matching TRBD1. V lost 8 bases to trimming and J lost 5 bases; unmatched junction nucleotides: 5. CDR3 length: 12 residues. CDR1 and CDR2 (germline): MGHDK, SYGVNS. The CDR3 bases are TGTGCCAGCCAACGGGACAGTTATGGCTACACCTTC. Its translation is CASQRDSYGYTF.

This chain joins TRBV29-1 and TRBJ2-6, with TRBD1 identical over 9 bases. Germline-derived CDR1 and CDR2 are SQVTM and ANQGSEA. The CDR3 has 16 amino acids. The J segment lost 1 base and the V segment lost 8 bases, leaving 9 bases of the junction unmatched. The CDR3, as DNA: TGCAGCTTTTTCTCCGGGACAGGGTCTGGGGCCAACGTCCTGACTTTC. Its translation is CSFFSGTGSGANVLTF.

The J gene is TRBJ1-2, the V gene TRBV19; D may be TRBD1 (6 bases). V lost 3 bases and J lost 7, with 21 bases in between. The CDR3 loop spans 16 amino acids. The germline V gene has CDR1 LNHDA and CDR2 SQIVND (reference sequence). CDR3 loop: CASSIRDPGAIGGYTF. DNA of the CDR3: TGTGCCAGTAGTATCCGGGACCCAGGGGCTATAGGTGGCTACACCTTC.

V and J are TRBV28 and TRBJ1-5, with D perhaps matching TRBD1 (5 bases). There are 13 residues in the CDR3. Germline V gene data show CDR1 as MDHEN and CDR2 as SYDVKM. Trimming left V 6 bases short and J 5 bases short, with 11 bases between. The chain's CDR3 is CASRWIRDQPQHF. CDR3 nucleotides: TGTGCCAGCAGGTGGATCAGGGATCAGCCCCAGCATTTT.

This chain uses TRBV10-3 with TRBJ1-2; 7 bases fit TRBD1. V lost 0 bases and J lost 12; bases outside the gene matches: 10. CDR1 is ENHRY and CDR2 is SYGVKD in the germline V gene. The CDR3 is made up of 14 amino acids. CDR3 residues: CAISESGEGGGHTF. CDR3 bases: TGTGCCATCAGTGAGTCGGGAGAAGGGGGCGGACACACCTTC.